The source of this T cell receptor (beta chain) is a study of blood T cell repertoires in COVID-19. Background on the study: Sites in the United States, Italy and Spain provided acute and convalescent COVID-19 samples.

The V and J ends lost 3 bases and 8 bases, in that order; junction bases with no gene match: 9. In germline, CDR1 is SGDLS, CDR2 YYNGEE. The CDR3 extends over 16 amino acids. Enrolled during active infection, Seattle patients were then followed longitudinally. Original handling: The assay estimated nucleated cells by amplifying reference gene primers. This table comes from immunoSEQ multiplex PCR, and its TCRdb copy is limited to in-frame clones, with some not included. V and J calls and clone size follow that table, whereas D and trimming were derived from the DNA. The sample has approximately 200,000 clones, about 85% seen once; the top ten hold around a sixth.

This clonotype was sampled from a person aged 65-85 years with COVID-19, enrolled during active disease. The specimen was peripheral blood. This chain links TRBV9 with TRBJ2-1; TRBD2 matches at 12 bases. In DNA, the CDR3 is TGTGCCAGCAGCGCGACTAGCGGGAGTATTGTCGATGAGCAGTTCTTC. Encoded protein: CASSATSGSIVDEQFF.